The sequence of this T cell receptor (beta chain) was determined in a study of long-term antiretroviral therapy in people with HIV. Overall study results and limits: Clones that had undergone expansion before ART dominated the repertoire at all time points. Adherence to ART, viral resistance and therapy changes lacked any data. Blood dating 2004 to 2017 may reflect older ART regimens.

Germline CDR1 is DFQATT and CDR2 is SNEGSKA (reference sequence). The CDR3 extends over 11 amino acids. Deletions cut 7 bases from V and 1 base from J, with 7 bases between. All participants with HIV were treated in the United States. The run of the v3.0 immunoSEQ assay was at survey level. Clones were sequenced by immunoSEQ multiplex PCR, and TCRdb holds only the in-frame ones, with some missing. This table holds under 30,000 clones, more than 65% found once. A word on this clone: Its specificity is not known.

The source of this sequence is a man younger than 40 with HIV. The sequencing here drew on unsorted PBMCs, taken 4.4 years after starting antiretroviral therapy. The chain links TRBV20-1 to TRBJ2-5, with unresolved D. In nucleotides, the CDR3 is TGCAGTGGAGAATTCCAAGAGACCCAGTACTTC. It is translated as CSGEFQETQYF.